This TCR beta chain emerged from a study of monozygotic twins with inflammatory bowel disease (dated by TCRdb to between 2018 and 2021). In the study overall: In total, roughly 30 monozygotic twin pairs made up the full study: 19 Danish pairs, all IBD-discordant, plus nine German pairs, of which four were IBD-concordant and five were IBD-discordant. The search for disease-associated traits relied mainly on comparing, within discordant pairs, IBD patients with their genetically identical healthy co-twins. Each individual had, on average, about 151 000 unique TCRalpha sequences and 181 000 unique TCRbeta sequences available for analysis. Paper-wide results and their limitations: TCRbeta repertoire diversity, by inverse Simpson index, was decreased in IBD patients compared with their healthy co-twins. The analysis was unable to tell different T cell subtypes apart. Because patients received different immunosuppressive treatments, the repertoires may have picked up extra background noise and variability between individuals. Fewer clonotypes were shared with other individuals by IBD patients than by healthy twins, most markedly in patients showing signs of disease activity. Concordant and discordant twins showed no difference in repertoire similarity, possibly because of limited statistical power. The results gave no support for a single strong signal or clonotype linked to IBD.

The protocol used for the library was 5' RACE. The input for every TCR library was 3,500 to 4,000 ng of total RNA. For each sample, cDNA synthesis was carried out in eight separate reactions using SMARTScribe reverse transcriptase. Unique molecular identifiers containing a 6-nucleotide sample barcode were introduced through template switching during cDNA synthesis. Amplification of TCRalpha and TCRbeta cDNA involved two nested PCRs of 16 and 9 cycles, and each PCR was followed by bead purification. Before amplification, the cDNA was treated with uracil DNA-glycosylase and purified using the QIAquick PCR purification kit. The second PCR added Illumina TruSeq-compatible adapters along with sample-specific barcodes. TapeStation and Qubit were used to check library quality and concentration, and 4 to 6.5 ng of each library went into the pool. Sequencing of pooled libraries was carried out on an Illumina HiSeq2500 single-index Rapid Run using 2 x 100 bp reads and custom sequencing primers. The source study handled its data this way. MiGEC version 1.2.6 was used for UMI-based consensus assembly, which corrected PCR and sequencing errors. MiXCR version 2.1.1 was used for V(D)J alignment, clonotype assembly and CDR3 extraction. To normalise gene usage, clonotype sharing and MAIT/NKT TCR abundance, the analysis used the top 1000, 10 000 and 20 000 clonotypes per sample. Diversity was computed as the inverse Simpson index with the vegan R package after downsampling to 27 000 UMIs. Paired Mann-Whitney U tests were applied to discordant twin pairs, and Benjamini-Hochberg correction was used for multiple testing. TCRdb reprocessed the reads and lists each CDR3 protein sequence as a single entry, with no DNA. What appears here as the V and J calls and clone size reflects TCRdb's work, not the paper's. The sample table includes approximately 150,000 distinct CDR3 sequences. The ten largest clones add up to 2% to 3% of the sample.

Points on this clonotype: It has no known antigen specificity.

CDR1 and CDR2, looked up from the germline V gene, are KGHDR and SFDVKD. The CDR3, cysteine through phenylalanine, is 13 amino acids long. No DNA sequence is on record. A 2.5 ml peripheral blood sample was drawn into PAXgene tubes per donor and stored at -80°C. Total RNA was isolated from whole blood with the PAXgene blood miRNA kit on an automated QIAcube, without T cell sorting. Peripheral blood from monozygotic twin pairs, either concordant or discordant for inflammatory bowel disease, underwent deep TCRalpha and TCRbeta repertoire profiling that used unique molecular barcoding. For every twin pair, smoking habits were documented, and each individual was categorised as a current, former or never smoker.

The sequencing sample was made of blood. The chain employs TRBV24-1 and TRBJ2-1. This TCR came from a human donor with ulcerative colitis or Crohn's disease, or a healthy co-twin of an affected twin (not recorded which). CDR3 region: CATSDGMVNEQFF.